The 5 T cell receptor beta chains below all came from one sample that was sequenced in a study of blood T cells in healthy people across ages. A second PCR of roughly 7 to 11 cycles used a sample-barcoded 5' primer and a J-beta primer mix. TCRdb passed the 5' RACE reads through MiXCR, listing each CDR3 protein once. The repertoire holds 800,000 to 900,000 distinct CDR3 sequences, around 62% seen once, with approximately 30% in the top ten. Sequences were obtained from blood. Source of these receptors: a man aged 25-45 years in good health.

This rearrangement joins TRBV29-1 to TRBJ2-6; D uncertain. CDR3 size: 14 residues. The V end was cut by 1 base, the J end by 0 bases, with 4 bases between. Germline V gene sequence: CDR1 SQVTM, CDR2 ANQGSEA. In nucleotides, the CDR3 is TGCAGCGTTGAAGTTGGCTCTGGGGCCAACGTCCTGACTTTC. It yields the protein CSVEVGSGANVLTF.

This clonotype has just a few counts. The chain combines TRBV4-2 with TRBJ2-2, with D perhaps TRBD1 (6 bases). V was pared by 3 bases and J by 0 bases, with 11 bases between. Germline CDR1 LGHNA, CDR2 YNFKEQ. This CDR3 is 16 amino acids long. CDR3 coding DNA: TGTGCCAGCAGCCACCAGGACAGACCGAACACCGGGGAGCTGTTTTTT. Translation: CASSHQDRPNTGELFF.

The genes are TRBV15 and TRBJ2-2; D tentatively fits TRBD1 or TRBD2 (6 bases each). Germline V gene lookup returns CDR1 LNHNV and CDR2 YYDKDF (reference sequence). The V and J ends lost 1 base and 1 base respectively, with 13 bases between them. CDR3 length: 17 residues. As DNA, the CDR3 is TGTGCCACCAGCAGAGCGGGGGCCAGTCTGAACACCGGGGAGCTGTTTTTT. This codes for CATSRAGASLNTGELFF.

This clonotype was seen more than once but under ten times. This CDR3 is CASSLGTVTYEQFF. The CDR3 region has the DNA TGTGCCAGCAGCCTCGGGACGGTCACATATGAGCAGTTCTTC. V is TRBV7-3 and J is TRBJ2-1; D possibly uses TRBD1 or TRBD2 (5 bases each). CDR1 SGHTA and CDR2 FQGTGA come from the germline V gene. This CDR3 has 14 residues. Trimming pared 5 bases from V and 8 bases from J, leaving 16 bases between.

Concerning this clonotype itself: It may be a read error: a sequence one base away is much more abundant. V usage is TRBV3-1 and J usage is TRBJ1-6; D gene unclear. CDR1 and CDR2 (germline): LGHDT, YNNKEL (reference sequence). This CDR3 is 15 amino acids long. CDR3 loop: CACSQVGLTNSPLHF. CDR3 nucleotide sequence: TGTGCCTGCAGCCAAGTGGGGTTGACGAATTCACCCCTCCACTTT.